A selection of T cell receptor beta chains follows, all from one sample in a study of blood T cells in healthy people across ages. From the 5' RACE reads, TCRdb called clonotypes with MiXCR, one entry per CDR3 protein. The table lists about 290,000 distinct CDR3 sequences, 25% to 30% of them singletons. Material: blood. Receptors originate from a woman in her 70s in good health. The CDR3 runs from the conserved cysteine through the conserved F or W. D genes are given only for firm matches. Clone size, where shown, is once, few, many, or a class for clones that have expanded.

length: 12; D: -; J: TRBJ1-3; size: few; V: TRBV20-1; CDR3: CSAFRGGNTIYF
length: 17; D: TRBD2; J: -; size: -; V: TRBV4-2; CDR3: CASSQDVGGPSLNEQFF
length: 15; D: TRBD2; J: TRBJ2-1; size: -; V: TRBV6-6; CDR3: CASSTSGSRYNEQFF
length: 13; D: -; J: TRBJ2-3; size: -; V: TRBV7-7; CDR3: CASSSNLGDTQYF
length: 15; D: -; J: TRBJ2-7; size: -; V: TRBV7-3; CDR3: CASSLTSGVPYEQYF
length: 14; D: TRBD1; J: TRBJ2-7; size: few; V: TRBV3-1; CDR3: CASSQTGTGVEQYF
length: 13; D: -; J: TRBJ1-4; size: -; V: TRBV7-2; CDR3: CASSLALTGLPFF
length: 15; D: -; J: TRBJ2-5; size: -; V: TRBV4-1; CDR3: CASSQDGTKQETQYF
length: 15; D: -; J: TRBJ2-7; size: -; V: TRBV9; CDR3: CASSVSPGSSYEQYF
length: 16; D: TRBD1; J: TRBJ2-4; size: few; V: TRBV28; CDR3: CASIPQGIEAKNIQYF
length: 15; D: -; J: TRBJ1-1; size: many; V: TRBV9; CDR3: CASSVGPALNTEAFF
length: 14; D: -; J: TRBJ2-2; size: -; V: TRBV27; CDR3: CASRRGVDTGELFF
length: 16; D: TRBD1; J: TRBJ1-5; size: few; V: TRBV6-1; CDR3: CASSDPGQGRNQPQHF
length: 13; D: -; J: TRBJ2-7; size: -; V: TRBV21-1; CDR3: CASSVPGGYEQYF
length: 14; D: TRBD2; J: TRBJ2-1; size: -; V: TRBV27; CDR3: CASSPAGPYDEQFF
length: 16; D: TRBD2; J: TRBJ2-1; size: -; V: TRBV20-1; CDR3: CSAQVAGGPSDNEQFF
length: 16; D: TRBD2; J: TRBJ2-3; size: -; V: TRBV4-3; CDR3: CASSQDRAGVRDTQYF
length: 11; D: TRBD1; J: TRBJ2-7; size: few; V: TRBV29-1; CDR3: CSARTGTEQYF
length: 16; D: -; J: TRBJ2-1; size: few; V: TRBV18; CDR3: CASSPIDSPGRNEQFF
length: 15; D: TRBD2; J: TRBJ2-5; size: few; V: TRBV7-6; CDR3: CASSGGTGGKETQYF
length: 15; D: -; J: TRBJ1-1; size: few; V: TRBV11-2; CDR3: CASSLAFAGYTEAFF
length: 14; D: TRBD2; J: TRBJ2-2; size: -; V: TRBV28; CDR3: CASSPRLATGELFF
length: 14; D: -; J: TRBJ1-6; size: few; V: TRBV6-6; CDR3: CASSATVDNSPLHF
length: 14; D: -; J: TRBJ2-5; size: many; V: TRBV7-8; CDR3: CASSLVGTEETQYF
length: 15; D: TRBD2; J: TRBJ2-3; size: -; V: TRBV20-1; CDR3: CSARGTSGFTDTQYF
length: 11; D: -; J: TRBJ2-1; size: few; V: TRBV6-5; CDR3: CASSYSSLQFF
length: 13; D: -; J: TRBJ2-4; size: -; V: TRBV20-1; CDR3: CSARHTVQNIQHF
length: 13; D: -; J: TRBJ1-1; size: few; V: TRBV29-1; CDR3: CSVHRTVNTEAFF
length: 14; D: TRBD1; J: TRBJ1-2; size: few; V: TRBV7-2; CDR3: CASRDRGRGNGYTF
length: 12; D: -; J: TRBJ2-7; size: -; V: TRBV3-1; CDR3: CASSHSGVEQYF
length: 21; D: TRBD1; J: TRBJ1-1; size: -; V: TRBV4-3; CDR3: CASSHIPGTPGQGAEGTEAFF